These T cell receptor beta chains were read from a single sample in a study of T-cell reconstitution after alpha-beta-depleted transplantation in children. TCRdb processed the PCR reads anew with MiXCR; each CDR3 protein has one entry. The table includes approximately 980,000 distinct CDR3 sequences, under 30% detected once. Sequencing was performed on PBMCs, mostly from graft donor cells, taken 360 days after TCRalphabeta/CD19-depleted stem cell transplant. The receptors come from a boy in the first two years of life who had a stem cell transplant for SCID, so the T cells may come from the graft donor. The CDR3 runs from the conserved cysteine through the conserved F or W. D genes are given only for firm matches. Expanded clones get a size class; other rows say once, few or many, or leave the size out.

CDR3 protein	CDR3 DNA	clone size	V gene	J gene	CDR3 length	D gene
CASRWDRAGQPQHF	TGTGCCAGCAGATGGGACAGGGCGGGTCAGCCCCAGCATTTT	-	TRBV6-1	TRBJ1-5	14	TRBD1
CSAPGWSTQYF	TGCAGTGCTCCGGGGTGGAGTACGCAGTATTTT	few	TRBV20-1	TRBJ2-3	11	-
CSITSGGPSYNEQFF	TGCAGTATTACTAGCGGGGGGCCCTCCTACAATGAGCAGTTCTTC	-	TRBV20-1	TRBJ2-1	15	TRBD2
CASSLDNSPGELFF	TGTGCCAGCAGTTTAGATAATAGCCCCGGGGAGCTGTTTTTT	-	TRBV12-3/TRBV12-4	TRBJ2-2	14	-
CSARPQQGIPYEQYF	TGCAGTGCTAGACCTCAACAGGGAATTCCCTACGAGCAGTACTTC	few	TRBV20-1	TRBJ2-7	15	-
CAISAEISYNEQFF	TGTGCCATCAGTGCGGAGATCTCCTACAATGAGCAGTTCTTC	-	TRBV10-3	TRBJ2-1	14	-
CASSAFGGFGRTIYF	TGTGCCAGCAGTGCCTTTGGAGGGTTTGGTAGGACCATATATTTT	-	TRBV6-1	TRBJ1-3	15	-
CASGPVFLSLAKNIQYF	TGTGCCAGCGGCCCCGTGTTCCTCAGCCTAGCCAAAAACATTCAGTACTTC	-	TRBV4-2	TRBJ2-4	17	-
CASSSNPGQGTGGYTF	TGCGCCAGCAGCTCAAACCCGGGACAGGGGACGGGTGGCTACACCTTC	-	TRBV5-1	TRBJ1-2	16	TRBD1
CASSPWDTHTYNEQFF	TGTGCCAGCAGCCCGTGGGACACCCACACCTACAATGAGCAGTTCTTC	-	TRBV5-5	TRBJ2-1	16	-
CASSLPDRGGNTIYF	TGCGCCAGCAGCTTACCCGACAGGGGTGGAAACACCATATATTTT	-	TRBV5-1	TRBJ1-3	15	TRBD1
CARPGLGTDTQYF	TGTGCCAGGCCGGGACTCGGCACAGATACGCAGTATTTT	few	TRBV10-3	TRBJ2-3	13	-
CSARDERGMYEQYF	TGCAGTGCTAGAGATGAGCGGGGCATGTACGAGCAGTACTTC	-	TRBV20-1	TRBJ2-7	14	TRBD2